Sequencing of this T cell receptor (beta chain) was carried out in a study of regulatory and conventional T cells in RAG deficiency. The germline CDR1 and CDR2 sequences are SGHVS and FQNEAQ. The CDR3 extends over 15 amino acids. V dropped 5 bases and J dropped 0; count of bases not matched to a gene: 6. General study points: Omenn syndrome and CID/AS patients had roughly 100-fold fewer unique Treg TCR beta sequences, versus 9.5 to 10-fold elsewhere.

Blood CD4+ CD25-low CD127-high conventional T cells supplied the genomic DNA template. With respect to this clone: Its antigen is unknown.

The assay was immunoSEQ multiplex PCR, and TCRdb's table has in-frame clones only and misses some. The sample yields around 29,000 clones, around 96% seen once. A further study also used this sample, focusing on regulatory T cells. That report adds: Amplification used 52 TRBV primers and 13 TRBJ primers.

Sequenced: CD25- CD4+ T cells sorted from blood. The rearrangement joins TRBV7-8 to TRBJ1-1; 7 nucleotides match TRBD1. This clonotype originated in a human donor in good health. Here the CDR3 reads CASSKGQALNTEAFF. The DNA for the CDR3 is TGTGCCAGCAGCAAAGGACAGGCGCTGAACACTGAAGCTTTCTTT.